Listed below are T cell receptor beta chains from one sample, sequenced in a study of T-cell reconstitution after alpha-beta-depleted transplantation in children. Each CDR3 protein is one row after TCRdb ran MiXCR on the PCR reads. The sample carries fewer than 350,000 distinct CDR3 sequences, roughly 10% recorded once. Sequenced here: peripheral blood, sampled 180 days after TCRalphabeta/CD19-depleted stem cell transplant. Receptors originate from a male patient aged 2-15 years who had a stem cell transplant for chronic granulomatous disease, so the T cells may come from the graft donor. Both conserved end residues are part of each CDR3. A D gene is named only where the DNA matches it firmly. A row's size may be missing; if present it is once, few, many or a size class.

TRBJ2-4	TRBD1	many	TRBV28	TGTGCCAGCAGTCGACAGGGTACTGACAAAAACATTCAGTACTTC	CASSRQGTDKNIQYF
TRBJ2-7	-	-	TRBV28	TGTGCCAGCAGTCCACAGGGGGGGGGGTGGTGGCAGTACTTC	CASSPQGGGWWQYF
TRBJ1-1	-	many	TRBV30	TGTGCCTGGGCCAGGGAGAAGACTGAAGCTTTCTTT	CAWAREKTEAFF
TRBJ2-5	TRBD1	many	TRBV15	TGTGCCACCAGCTCTCGGGACAGCGAAGAGACCCAGTACTTC	CATSSRDSEETQYF
TRBJ2-1	-	many	TRBV20-1	TGCAGTGCTAGAACGAGGGCAGGGTACTACAATGAGCAGTTCTTC	CSARTRAGYYNEQFF
TRBJ2-1	TRBD2	many	TRBV4-3	TGCGCCAGCAGCCAAGATGGGCTCGCGGGGGGGCAGTTCTTC	CASSQDGLAGGQFF
TRBJ2-7	TRBD2	-	TRBV19	TGTGCCAGTAGCCCACTAGCGGGAGGCGAGCAGTACTTC	CASSPLAGGEQYF
TRBJ1-3	-	-	TRBV6-2/TRBV6-3	TGTGCCAGCAGTTACGACGGAGCCTCTGGAAACACCATATATTTT	CASSYDGASGNTIYF
TRBJ2-5	TRBD1	many	TRBV5-1	TGCGCCAGCAGCTCTGACAGGGATGAGACCCAGTACTTC	CASSSDRDETQYF
TRBJ2-7	TRBD1	few	TRBV19	TGTGCCAGTAGTTACCGGACAGGCTCCTACGAGCAGTACTTC	CASSYRTGSYEQYF
TRBJ2-2	TRBD2	many	TRBV5-1	TGCGCCAGCAGACCGACTAGCGGGGGGGCCAGGACCGGGGAGCTGTTTTTT	CASRPTSGGARTGELFF
TRBJ1-1	-	many	TRBV6-5	TGTGCCAGCAGTTACGGCGGTTCCATGAACACTGAAGCTTTCTTT	CASSYGGSMNTEAFF
TRBJ2-5	-	many	TRBV7-9	TGTGCCAGCAGCTTATATCTCGAGACAGAGACCCAGTACTTC	CASSLYLETETQYF
TRBJ2-7	-	few	TRBV28	TGTGCCAGCAGTTCAGGGGGGAGGCAGTACTTC	CASSSGGRQYF
TRBJ2-5	TRBD2	few	TRBV4-1	TGCGCCAGCAGCCAAGGAGGGACTAGCGGGGTACACGAGACCCAGTACTTC	CASSQGGTSGVHETQYF
TRBJ2-2	-	many	TRBV5-1	-	CASSLLSAGFGAGELFF
TRBJ2-3	-	many	TRBV12-3/TRBV12-4	TGTGCCAGCATGGGACTCGGGGGAAGGGGAAGCACAGATACGCAGTATTTT	CASMGLGGRGSTDTQYF
TRBJ1-6	-	-	TRBV20-1	TGCAGTGCGGTCAGGGGCGACAATTCACCCCTCCACTTT	CSAVRGDNSPLHF
TRBJ2-1	TRBD2	many	TRBV5-8	TGTGCCAGCAGCCACGAGGTTCTAGCGGGAGCATCCAATGAGCAGTTCTTC	CASSHEVLAGASNEQFF
TRBJ2-1	-	few	TRBV21-1	TGTGCCAGCAGTCCTAATAGCCAAAGCTCCTACAATGAGCAGTTCTTC	CASSPNSQSSYNEQFF
TRBJ1-4	-	many	TRBV15	TGTGCCACCAGTATAAAGAAAGGTGGAGGGGAAAAACTGTTTTTT	CATSIKKGGGEKLFF
TRBJ2-1	-	many	TRBV12-3/TRBV12-4	TGTGCCAGCAGTTTAGGATACTCCAACAATGAGCAGTTCTTC	CASSLGYSNNEQFF
TRBJ1-2	-	few	TRBV7-2	TGTGCCAGCAGCCCAGAAGGGACGGATTATGGCTACACCTTC	CASSPEGTDYGYTF
TRBJ2-2	-	-	TRBV6-1	TGTGCCAGCACCCAGTATAGGGATAAGACTAGGACCGGGGAGCTGTTTTTT	CASTQYRDKTRTGELFF
TRBJ2-3	-	many	TRBV15	TGTGCCACCCGCCTAGGCCATAAGGGGACAGATACGCAGTATTTT	CATRLGHKGTDTQYF
TRBJ2-3	TRBD1	many	TRBV7-3	TGTGCCAGCAGCTCCCGACAGGGGGGCACAGATACGCAGTATTTT	CASSSRQGGTDTQYF
TRBJ1-1	-	few	TRBV4-2	TGTGCCAGCGGCGGGAGGGGAGGCACTGAAGCTTTCTTT	CASGGRGGTEAFF
TRBJ2-1	TRBD1	many	TRBV5-1	TGCGCCAGCAGCTTAACCGGGACAGATCTATACAATGAGCAGTTCTTC	CASSLTGTDLYNEQFF
TRBJ2-1	TRBD2	many	TRBV11-1	TGTGCCAGCAGCTTCAAGAGGAGCGGGAGGAGCTCCTACAATGAGCAGTTCTTC	CASSFKRSGRSSYNEQFF
TRBJ2-2	-	many	TRBV12-5	TGTGCTAGTGGTCCATGGACCGGGGAGCTGTTTTTT	CASGPWTGELFF
TRBJ2-1	-	many	TRBV7-7	TGTGCTAGCGGAAACAGGGAGGGCAATGAGCAGTTCTTC	CASGNREGNEQFF
TRBJ1-2	-	many	TRBV5-1	TGCGCCAGCAGCTTGGCGGCAGGACCAGATTATAGCTACACCTTC	CASSLAAGPDYSYTF
TRBJ1-2	TRBD1	many	TRBV9	TGTGCCAGCAGCGTAGCTCCCTCAGGGGGTAATAACTATGGCTACACCTTC	CASSVAPSGGNNYGYTF
TRBJ2-7	TRBD2	many	TRBV15	TGTGCCACCAGCAGAGAACCCGGGGGGTCACCCTACGAGCAGTACTTC	CATSREPGGSPYEQYF
TRBJ2-1	-	-	TRBV12-3/TRBV12-4	TGTGCCAGCATCAAGGGGACGACGAAGTACAATGAGCAGTTCTTC	CASIKGTTKYNEQFF
TRBJ2-7	TRBD1	few	TRBV2	TGTGCCAGCAGTGACGGTGACAGGGTTCTCTACGAGCAGTACTTC	CASSDGDRVLYEQYF
TRBJ1-2	TRBD1	many	TRBV6-2/TRBV6-3	TGTGCCAGCAGTTACGGACAGGGGGATGGCTACACCTTC	CASSYGQGDGYTF
TRBJ2-1	TRBD2	many	TRBV20-1	TGCAGTGCTAGACCGGGACTAGCGGGGGGATACAATGAGCAGTTCTTC	CSARPGLAGGYNEQFF